The next 29 T cell receptor beta chains were all read from a single sample in a study of T cells after yellow fever vaccination. TCRdb re-derived calls from the 5' RACE reads in MiXCR, one entry per CDR3 protein. The data show hundreds of thousands of distinct CDR3 sequences, with roughly 9% seen just once and about 3% held by the top ten. Sequenced material: CD4+ T cells sorted from PBMCs, taken 5 days after the yellow fever booster vaccination. The origin of the receptors is a young man who received the YFV17D yellow fever vaccine.

The chain combines TRBV20-1 with TRBJ1-5; the D is unclear. The CDR3 length is 13 residues. CDR1 is DFQATT, CDR2 SNEGSKA, per germline (reference sequence). The germline V and J ends were trimmed by 3 bases and 4 bases, with 10 bases remaining between them. The CDR3 bases are TGCAGTGCTAGCCGAGACGGGAATCAGCCCCAGCATTTT. It codes for CSASRDGNQPQHF.

This clonotype was seen only a few times. The rearrangement uses TRBV6-5 and TRBJ2-3, with 8 positions matching TRBD1. Germline CDR1 and CDR2: MNHEY and SVGAGI. V lost 5 bases to trimming and J lost 4 bases; unmatched junction nucleotides: 11. The CDR3 runs 16 residues. CDR3 coding DNA: TGTGCCAGCAGTGGCATTACAGGGGGTTTCGCAGATACGCAGTATTTT. This sequence encodes CASSGITGGFADTQYF.

The chain links TRBV5-5 to TRBJ1-5; the D is unclear. This CDR3 is 14 amino acids long. The germline CDR1 and CDR2 sequences are SGHKS and YYEKEE (reference sequence). The V and J ends lost 1 base and 7 bases respectively, with 12 bases between them. This CDR3 is CASSLRGESQPQHF. CDR3 DNA: TGTGCCAGCAGCTTGCGGGGAGAGAGCCAGCCCCAGCATTTT.

This clonotype appeared many times. The V and J genes are TRBV7-3 and TRBJ1-1; TRBD1 might be the D (6 bases). Germline loops: CDR1 SGHTA, CDR2 FQGTGA. The CDR3 contains 13 residues. The V and J ends lost 5 bases and 5 bases respectively, with 12 bases between them. For the CDR3, the DNA is TGTGCCAGCAGCCAGGGACATCAGACTGAAGCTTTCTTT. Translated: CASSQGHQTEAFF. Supplemented by reference TRBV7-3 and TRBJ1-1, the full variable domain reads GAGVSQTPSNKVTEKGKYVELRCDPISGHTALYWYRQSLGQGPEFLIYFQGTGAADDSGLPNDRFFAVRPEGSVSTLKIQRTERGDSAVYLCASSQGHQTEAFFGQGTRLTVV.

The sample holds many counts of this clonotype. This chain joins TRBV6-2 or TRBV6-3 and TRBJ2-3, with unresolved D. Per the germline V gene, CDR1 is MNHEY and CDR2 is SVGEGT. This CDR3 has 12 amino acids. V lost 8 bases and J 4 bases, leaving 10 bases between the germline ends. CDR3 protein: CASGNSPDTQYF. The CDR3 bases are TGTGCCAGCGGAAACAGCCCAGATACGCAGTATTTT.

V and J are TRBV12-3 or TRBV12-4 and TRBJ2-3, with 7 nucleotides matching TRBD2. The J segment lost 5 bases and the V segment lost 0 bases, leaving 14 bases of the junction unmatched. This CDR3 is built from 18 residues. The CDR3 here is CASSLAGSRSGVRDTQYF. The CDR3 coding sequence is TGTGCCAGCAGTTTAGCGGGGAGTAGAAGCGGGGTGAGAGATACGCAGTATTTT.

In this sample, this clonotype turned up a few times. CDR3 DNA: TGCAGTGCTAGACGGGTCGAAGAGACCCAGTACTTC. It yields the protein CSARRVEETQYF. The V gene is TRBV20-1, the J gene TRBJ2-5; D call uncertain. V was clipped by 2 bases and J by 3 bases, with 7 bases between them. Germline V CDR1 and CDR2: DFQATT, SNEGSKA (reference sequence). This CDR3 has 12 amino acids.

This clonotype was picked up a small number of times. The chain recombines TRBV5-1 with TRBJ1-5; D uncertain. The CDR3 totals 13 residues. V gave up 0 bases and J gave up 6 bases, with 7 bases separating them. Germline V gene sequence: CDR1 SGHRS, CDR2 YFSETQ. Here the CDR3 reads CASSLEPGQPQHF. Written as DNA, the CDR3 is TGCGCCAGCAGCTTGGAGCCGGGTCAGCCCCAGCATTTT.

This chain connects TRBV3-1 to TRBJ1-5; 7 bases align to TRBD1. This CDR3 has 13 amino acids. The germline V gene has CDR1 LGHDT and CDR2 YNNKEL (reference sequence). With V trimmed by 1 base and J by 8 bases, 2 bases remained unmatched. In nucleotides, the CDR3 is TGTGCCAGCAGCCAAGGTCAGGGGGAGCCCCAGCATTTT. This sequence encodes CASSQGQGEPQHF.

The chain is built from TRBV21-1 and TRBJ2-5; whether TRBD2, the table's D call, matches the DNA was not checked. TRBV21-1 is designated a pseudogene. The length of the CDR3 is 17 residues. CDR3 in DNA: TGTGCCAGCAGCCAGCCGCCGGGGGGGGTTGGCCAAGAGACCCAGTACTTC. Its protein is CASSQPPGGVGQETQYF.

V is TRBV2 and J is TRBJ1-3; D is possibly TRBD1 (5 bases). This CDR3 is built from 14 residues. Trimming removed 7 bases at V and 0 bases at J, with 10 bases between. Looked up from germline, CDR1 is SNHLY and CDR2 is FYNNEI. The CDR3 spells CASTGSNSGNTIYF. The CDR3 DNA sequence: TGTGCCAGCACAGGGAGCAACTCTGGAAACACCATATATTTT.

CDR3 nucleotide sequence: TGCAGTGCTTGTCGACTTGCTCGAGGCAGCGGGGAGCTGTTTTTT. This translates into CSACRLARGSGELFF. The chain uses TRBV20-1 and TRBJ2-2; no clear D. Germline V gene data show CDR1 as DFQATT and CDR2 as SNEGSKA (reference sequence). The CDR3 loop spans 15 amino acids. Trimming pared 5 bases from V and 7 bases from J, leaving 20 bases between.

In regard to this clonotype: One end of the junction varies from germline; a read error may be responsible. V usage is TRBV5-4 and J usage is TRBJ2-2; D may be TRBD1 (8 bases). Germline loops: CDR1 SGHNT, CDR2 YYREEE (reference sequence). This CDR3 region has 20 residues. Here the CDR3 DNA reads TGTGCCAGCAGCCATGGACAGGGATCGGGGGGCGCCGGGGGCACCGGGGAGCTGATTTTT. The encoded protein is CASSHGQGSGGAGGTGELIF.

Ten or more counts support this clonotype. This sequence joins TRBV29-1 and TRBJ2-5; no clear D. Looked up from germline, CDR1 is SQVTM and CDR2 is ANQGSEA. The germline V and J ends were trimmed by 8 bases and 5 bases, with 15 bases remaining between them. CDR3 length: 12 residues. CDR3: CSSFTDWETQYF. As DNA, the CDR3 is TGCAGCTCCTTTACGGATTGGGAGACCCAGTACTTC.

This clonotype was counted only a few times. CDR3: CASSGAGADEQFF. In nucleotides, the CDR3 is TGTGCCAGCAGTGGGGCGGGTGCGGATGAGCAGTTCTTC. The gene calls are TRBV2 and TRBJ2-1; D may be TRBD2 (5 bases). Between the trimmed V and J ends, which lost 4 bases and 8 bases, there was a span of 12 bases. CDR3 size: 13 residues. Germline V CDR1 and CDR2: SNHLY, FYNNEI. The whole variable domain, remainder taken from reference TRBV2 and TRBJ2-1, is EPEVTQTPSHQVTQMGQEVILRCVPISNHLYFYWYRQILGQKVEFLVSFYNNEISEKSEIFDDQFSVERPDGSNFTLKIRSTKLEDSAMYFCASSGAGADEQFFGPGTRLTVL.

This clonotype was seen more than once but under ten times. The gene calls are TRBV7-9 and TRBJ2-7; no clear D gene. CDR3 length equals 13 residues. Germline-derived CDR1 and CDR2 are SEHNR and FQNEAQ (reference sequence). V was shortened by 1 base and J by 3 bases, with 7 bases between the two germline ends. The CDR3 sequence: CASSLEGFYEQYV. The CDR3 DNA follows: TGTGCCAGCAGCTTAGAGGGTTTCTACGAGCAGTACGTC.

This chain links TRBV7-3 with TRBJ2-5, with 7 positions matching TRBD1. Germline CDR1 and CDR2: SGHTA and FQGTGA. The CDR3 is 15 residues long. Unmatched junction bases numbered 7, after V lost 2 bases and J lost 4 bases. In nucleotides, the CDR3 is TGTGCCAGCAGCTTATGGAAAGGGGGCAGAGAGACCCAGTACTTC. Translation gives CASSLWKGGRETQYF.

In this sample, this clonotype turned up a few times. The rearrangement uses TRBV11-2 and TRBJ2-7; no reliable D call. Deletions cut 3 bases from V and 6 bases from J, with 6 bases between. The germline V gene has CDR1 SGHAT and CDR2 FQNNGV. The CDR3 is 11 residues long. The chain's CDR3 is CASSFYSEQYF. CDR3 nucleotide sequence: TGTGCCAGCAGCTTTTACAGCGAGCAGTACTTC.

This clonotype was observed a handful of times. The chain employs TRBV24-1 and TRBJ1-3; D unclear. Trimming took off 5 bases at V and 2 bases at J, with 6 bases between the two ends. The CDR3 consists of 13 residues. Per the germline V gene, CDR1 is KGHDR and CDR2 is SFDVKD. The CDR3 is CATSAAAGNTIYF. CDR3 DNA sequence: TGTGCCACCAGTGCGGCAGCTGGAAACACCATATATTTT.

This clonotype has ten or more counts. The chain combines TRBV4-2 with TRBJ2-3, with 8 bases fitting TRBD2. Germline V gives CDR1 LGHNA, CDR2 YNFKEQ. J was trimmed by 2 bases and V by 4 bases; bases with no gene match: 11. CDR3 length: 17 amino acids. The CDR3 nucleotides are TGTGCCAGCAGCCGGACTAGCCTGACAACAACCACAGATACGCAGTATTTT. Its protein product is CASSRTSLTTTTDTQYF.

The sample holds a few counts of this clonotype. This chain uses TRBV20-1 with TRBJ2-2; 11 bases line up with TRBD2. V shed 6 bases and J 4 bases; nucleotides not matched to a gene: 7. The CDR3 covers 15 residues. Germline CDR1 and CDR2: DFQATT and SNEGSKA (reference sequence). Here the CDR3 DNA reads TGCAGTGCCCAGACTAGCGGGATTGGCACCGGGGAGCTGTTTTTT. Translated, it gives CSAQTSGIGTGELFF.

This clonotype has just a few counts. V gene TRBV20-1 combines with J gene TRBJ2-1; D is perhaps TRBD1 (5 bases). Germline-derived CDR1 and CDR2 are DFQATT and SNEGSKA (reference sequence). The CDR3 sequence is 14 residues long. The V gene lost 1 base and the J gene lost 2 bases, with 9 bases spanning the gap. The CDR3 loop reads CSARVWGPYNEQFF. The CDR3 DNA sequence: TGCAGTGCTAGAGTGTGGGGCCCCTACAATGAGCAGTTCTTC.

This clonotype occurred a few times. V usage is TRBV5-1 and J usage is TRBJ2-1, with 12 bases matching TRBD2. The CDR3 totals 16 residues. The V gene's germline CDR1 is SGHRS and CDR2 YFSETQ. Trimming took 0 bases from V and 3 from J; bases not matched to a gene: 1. The CDR3 DNA reads TGCGCCAGCAGCTTGGGGGGACTAGCGGGCTACAATGAGCAGTTCTTC. Protein product: CASSLGGLAGYNEQFF.

This clonotype occurred many times. The chain joins TRBV5-1 to TRBJ2-1, with D uncertain. CDR1 is SGHRS and CDR2 is YFSETQ in the germline V gene. Between the trimmed V and J ends, which lost 9 bases and 7 bases, there was a span of 17 bases. This CDR3 comprises 13 residues. CDR3 sequence: CATSEVVGNEQFF. Written as DNA, the CDR3 is TGCGCCACCTCCGAGGTGGTTGGTAATGAGCAGTTCTTC.

The J gene is TRBJ2-5, the V gene TRBV9, with D perhaps TRBD1 or TRBD2 (6 bases each). The CDR3 totals 14 residues. Trimming pared 4 bases from V and 5 bases from J, leaving 15 bases between. CDR1 is SGDLS, CDR2 YYNGEE, per germline. The CDR3 spells CASSPGGAGETQYF. The CDR3 region has the DNA TGTGCCAGCAGCCCCGGGGGCGCGGGGGAGACCCAGTACTTC.

Only a few counts were recorded for this clonotype. The genes are TRBV4-1 and TRBJ1-3; a weak D match, TRBD1 (5 bases). Per the germline V gene, CDR1 is MGHRA and CDR2 is YSYEKL. The germline V and J ends were trimmed by 3 bases and 9 bases, with 9 bases remaining between them. CDR3 size: 12 residues. CDR3 nucleotide sequence: TGCGCCAGCAGCCATAATGGGGGCACCATATATTTT. Translated: CASSHNGGTIYF.

This clonotype was found a few times. This chain joins TRBV7-2 and TRBJ2-5; 12 nucleotides align to TRBD2. The CDR3 spans 18 residues. V lost 0 bases to trimming and J lost 10 bases; unmatched junction nucleotides: 15. Germline CDR1 reads SGHTA; CDR2 reads FQGNSA. The CDR3 DNA is TGTGCCAGCAGCTTAGCAGGCCTAGCGGGGGGGACCCCCGTGAGCCAGTACTTC. Protein sequence: CASSLAGLAGGTPVSQYF.

This sequence joins TRBV19 and TRBJ1-5; 7 positions agree with TRBD1. V was clipped by 1 base and J by 5 bases; unmatched bases: 8. CDR1 LNHDA and CDR2 SQIVND come from the germline V gene (reference sequence). The CDR3 spans 16 residues. CDR3 bases: TGTGCCAGTAGTATAGGGACGGGACAGCGCGATCAGCCCCAGCATTTT. Translated, it gives CASSIGTGQRDQPQHF.

DNA for the CDR3: TGTGCCAGCAGCTATCAATCCGGGACGGATTTCCAAGAGACCCAGTACTTC. Translated: CASSYQSGTDFQETQYF. The chain has TRBV5-8 and TRBJ2-5; D possibly uses TRBD1 or TRBD2 (5 bases each). Looked up from germline, CDR1 is SGHTS and CDR2 is YDEGEE. V lost 3 bases to trimming and J lost 1 base, with 19 bases between them. The CDR3 length is 17 residues.